The 21 T cell receptor beta chains below were found in one sample sequenced in a study. TCRdb redid the calling of the RT-PCR reads with MiXCR, one entry per CDR3 protein. This table holds hundreds of thousands of distinct CDR3 sequences, over 12% found once. The material sequenced was memory CD4+ T cells from blood. The receptors come from a female donor in good health, serving as a healthy control.

This clonotype was detected ten times or more. V and J are TRBV10-2 and TRBJ2-7; D unresolved. The germline CDR1 and CDR2 sequences are WSHSY and SAAADI. V lost 3 bases and J 3 bases, leaving 6 bases between the germline ends. The CDR3 covers 12 residues. CDR3 DNA sequence: TGCGCCAGCAGTGACAGAATCTACGAGCAGTACTTC. It specifies CASSDRIYEQYF.

In its sample, this clonotype was seen once. The chain couples TRBV6-2 or TRBV6-3 to TRBJ2-7, with D perhaps TRBD1 (6 bases). Trimming removed 0 bases at V and 2 bases at J, with 11 bases between. Germline V gene data show CDR1 as MNHEY and CDR2 as SVGEGT. The CDR3 contains 15 residues. CDR3 in amino acids: CASSYSRTATYEQYF. CDR3 DNA: TGTGCCAGCAGTTACTCGAGGACAGCAACCTACGAGCAGTACTTC.

This rearrangement joins TRBV30 to TRBJ2-7; D ambiguous. The CDR3 totals 13 residues. Trimming took 5 bases from V and 6 from J, leaving 17 bases between them. The germline V gene encodes CDR1 GTSNPN and CDR2 SVGIG (reference sequence). This chain's CDR3 is CAWSDPVRIEQYF. CDR3 bases: TGTGCCTGGTCTGACCCGGTGCGGATCGAGCAGTACTTC.

The V gene is TRBV7-3, the J gene TRBJ2-1, with 8 bases matching TRBD1. Trimming cost V 4 bases and J 9 bases; bases outside gene matches: 11. This CDR3 spans 15 amino acids. Germline V gene data show CDR1 as SGHTA and CDR2 as FQGTGA. The CDR3: CASSSGQGLRGEQFF. CDR3 coding DNA: TGTGCCAGCAGCTCAGGACAGGGATTGAGAGGTGAGCAGTTCTTC.

In its sample, this clonotype was seen a few times. This rearrangement joins TRBV18 to TRBJ2-7; D perhaps matches TRBD1 (6 bases). Germline CDR1 is KGHSH and CDR2 is LQKENI. V lost 5 bases and J 0 bases, leaving 14 bases between the germline ends. The CDR3 has 15 residues. The CDR3 sequence is CASSNIGTNSYEQYF. Written as DNA, the CDR3 is TGTGCCAGCTCAAACATCGGGACAAACTCCTACGAGCAGTACTTC.

The chain combines TRBV5-4 with TRBJ1-2; D uncertain. This CDR3 contains 14 residues. V lost 6 bases and J 2 bases, leaving 14 bases between the germline ends. From germline, CDR1 is SGHNT and CDR2 YYREEE (reference sequence). The CDR3 DNA reads as TGTGCCAGCACCTCCCCCAATGTGAACTATGGCTACACCTTC. The encoded protein is CASTSPNVNYGYTF. Based on the CDR3 plus reference TRBV5-4 and TRBJ1-2, the full variable domain is ETGVTQSPTHLIKTRGQQVTLRCSSQSGHNTVSWYQQALGQGPQFIFQYYREEENGRGNFPPRFSGLQFPNYSSELNVNALELDDSALYLCASTSPNVNYGYTFGSGTRLTVV.

This clonotype was seen a few times. J is TRBJ2-1 and V is TRBV5-1; 11 nucleotides match TRBD2. Germline V gives CDR1 SGHRS, CDR2 YFSETQ. The CDR3 is 15 amino acids. After removal of 2 bases from V and 8 bases from J, the junction contained 6 bases not matched to a gene. CDR3 bases: TGCGCCAGCAGCTTCCTAGCGGGAGGCCTCGATGAGCAGTTCTTC. This encodes CASSFLAGGLDEQFF.

This clonotype turned up a few times. V usage is TRBV6-7 and J usage is TRBJ2-7, with 11 bases that match TRBD1. TRBV6-7 is labeled an ORF, and its function is uncertain. V lost 11 bases to trimming and J lost 5 bases; unmatched junction nucleotides: 8. The CDR3 sequence is 13 residues long. This CDR3 reads CARGRDRGNEQYF. As DNA, the CDR3 is TGTGCCCGTGGGCGGGACAGGGGGAACGAGCAGTACTTC.

In its sample, this clonotype was seen many times. The gene calls are TRBV12-3 or TRBV12-4 and TRBJ2-5; the match to TRBD1 covers 7 bases. V was pared by 9 bases and J by 5 bases, with 15 bases of the junction left unmatched. The CDR3 spans 15 residues. CDR3 loop: CASSRPGQPGETQYF. For the CDR3, the DNA is TGTGCCAGTAGTAGACCGGGACAGCCAGGGGAGACCCAGTACTTC.

The CDR3 coding sequence is TGTGCCAGCAGCACAGGACAGGGACTTAACTATGGCTACACCTTC. Translated, it gives CASSTGQGLNYGYTF. The chain links TRBV6-6 to TRBJ1-2; TRBD1 matches at 8 bases. V was clipped by 6 bases and J by 1 base; unmatched bases: 7. There are 15 residues in the CDR3. The germline V gene has CDR1 MNHNY and CDR2 SVGAGI (reference sequence).

This clonotype was seen a handful of times. The rearrangement links TRBV7-3 to TRBJ1-6, with TRBD1 matching 9 bases. CDR3 size: 16 residues. Germline values: CDR1 SGHTA, CDR2 FQGTGA. The V gene end was trimmed by 2 bases and the J gene end by 9 bases; junction bases not matched to a gene: 8. CDR3 in DNA: TGTGCCAGCAGCTTAGCGTCAGGACAGGGGTTTTCACCCCTCCACTTT. It codes for CASSLASGQGFSPLHF.

V is TRBV4-3 and J is TRBJ2-7, with TRBD1 matching 10 bases. J gave up 3 bases and V 2 bases, and 4 bases lay outside the gene matches. The length of the CDR3 is 15 residues. Germline V CDR1 and CDR2: LGHNA, YSLEER. CDR3 region: CASSQRTGGNYEQYF. For the CDR3, the DNA is TGCGCCAGCAGCCAACGGACAGGGGGGAACTACGAGCAGTACTTC.

This clonotype was seen only a few times. CDR3 sequence: CASSLVPGQGNSPLHF. The CDR3 DNA reads as TGCGCCAGCAGCTTGGTACCGGGACAGGGTAATTCACCCCTCCACTTT. The chain joins TRBV5-1 to TRBJ1-6; 9 nucleotides agree with TRBD1. V lost 0 bases to trimming and J lost 6 bases; unmatched junction nucleotides: 4. CDR1 and CDR2 (germline): SGHRS, YFSETQ. The CDR3 is made up of 16 amino acids.

The rearrangement uses TRBV6-6 and TRBJ1-6, with 7 bases aligning to TRBD1. V lost 5 bases and J lost 5; bases outside the gene matches: 21. The CDR3 loop spans 20 amino acids. Germline-derived CDR1 and CDR2 are MNHNY and SVGAGI (reference sequence). CDR3 DNA: TGTGCCAGCAGTAGGGATGGGACAGAGAGAGCCCGGGCTAATAATTCACCCCTCCACTTT. Protein: CASSRDGTERARANNSPLHF.

This clonotype has a count of ten or more. The rearrangement uses TRBV12-3 or TRBV12-4 and TRBJ2-3; TRBD2 matches at 10 bases. V shed 3 bases and J 2 bases; nucleotides not matched to a gene: 2. The CDR3 is made up of 15 amino acids. CDR3 DNA sequence: TGTGCCAGCAGTTTCACTAGCGGGAACACAGATACGCAGTATTTT. Translation: CASSFTSGNTDTQYF.

This chain uses TRBV3-1 with TRBJ2-7; possible D gene TRBD1, 5 bases. Germline loops: CDR1 LGHDT, CDR2 YNNKEL (reference sequence). CDR3 size: 14 residues. Trimming shortened V by 1 base and J by 5 bases, and 12 bases separated the two germline ends. The CDR3, as DNA: TGTGCCAGCAGCCAAGTTATCCAGGGAAACGAGCAGTACTTC. Amino acid sequence: CASSQVIQGNEQYF.

The V gene is TRBV29-1, the J gene TRBJ1-2; 7 nucleotides agree with TRBD1. The CDR3 is 15 amino acids. V lost 5 bases, J lost 8 bases, and 17 bases stayed unmatched. Germline V CDR1 and CDR2: SQVTM, ANQGSEA. CDR3 DNA sequence: TGCAGCGTTTTCACTTACCGACAGGGAAAGAGGGGCTACACCTTC. Translation gives CSVFTYRQGKRGYTF. The full variable domain, completed using reference TRBV29-1 and TRBJ1-2, is SAVISQKPSRDICQRGTSLTIQCQVDSQVTMMFWYRQQPGQSLTLIATANQGSEATYESGFVIDKFPISRPNLTFSTLTVSNMSPEDSSIYLCSVFTYRQGKRGYTFGSGTRLTVV.

This clonotype was observed at least ten times. The chain employs TRBV5-1 and TRBJ1-1; maybe TRBD1 (5 bases). From germline, CDR1 is SGHRS and CDR2 YFSETQ. This CDR3 is built from 13 residues. Trimming pared 3 bases from V and 4 bases from J, leaving 10 bases between. The CDR3 region is CASSWGSSTEAFF. CDR3 nucleotides: TGCGCCAGCAGCTGGGGGTCGAGCACTGAAGCTTTCTTT.

This clonotype was seen repeatedly, ten times or more. J is TRBJ2-1 and V is TRBV5-1; tentatively, D is TRBD1 or TRBD2 (5 bases each). V lost 3 bases and J 6 bases, leaving 10 bases between the germline ends. This CDR3 region has 13 residues. The V gene's germline CDR1 is SGHRS and CDR2 YFSETQ. CDR3 nucleotides: TGCGCCAGCAGCTCGGGACCCCCCAATGAGCAGTTCTTC. This gives the protein CASSSGPPNEQFF.

The chain recombines TRBV5-6 with TRBJ1-1, with D tentatively TRBD1 (5 bases). Germline V CDR1 and CDR2: SGHDT, YYEEEE. The length of the CDR3 is 16 residues. The V end lost 1 base, the J end lost 0 bases, and 13 bases lay between the germline ends. The CDR3 nucleotides are TGTGCCAGCAGCTTGATGGGGCGGGAGATGAACACTGAAGCTTTCTTT. Protein: CASSLMGREMNTEAFF. Full variable domain (missing parts from reference TRBV5-6 and TRBJ1-1): DAGVTQSPTHLIKTRGQQVTLRCSPKSGHDTVSWYQQALGQGPQFIFQYYEEEERQRGNFPDRFSGHQFPNYSSELNVNALLLGDSALYLCASSLMGREMNTEAFFGQGTRLTVV.

V is TRBV12-3 or TRBV12-4 and J is TRBJ2-1, with TRBD2 as a possible D gene (6 bases). The CDR3 is 16 residues long. V was shortened by 2 bases and J by 3 bases, with 14 bases between the two germline ends. The CDR3 DNA reads TGTGCCAGCAGTTTATGGGGGACTGACCGCTACAATGAGCAGTTCTTC. Translating gives CASSLWGTDRYNEQFF.